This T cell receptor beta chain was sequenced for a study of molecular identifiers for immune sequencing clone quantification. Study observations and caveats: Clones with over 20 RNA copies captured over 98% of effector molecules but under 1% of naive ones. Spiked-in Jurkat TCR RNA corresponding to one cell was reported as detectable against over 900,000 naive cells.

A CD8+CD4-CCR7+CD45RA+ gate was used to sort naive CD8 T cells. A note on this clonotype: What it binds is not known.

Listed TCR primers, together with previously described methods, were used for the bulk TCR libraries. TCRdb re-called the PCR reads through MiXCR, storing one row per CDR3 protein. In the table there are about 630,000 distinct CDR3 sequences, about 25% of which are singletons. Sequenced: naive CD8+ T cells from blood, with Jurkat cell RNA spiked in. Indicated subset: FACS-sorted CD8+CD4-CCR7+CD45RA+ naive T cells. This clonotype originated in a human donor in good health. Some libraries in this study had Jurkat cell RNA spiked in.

CDR3: CASQYRQEFYYEQYF. Here the CDR3 DNA reads TGTGCCAGCCAGTATCGGCAGGAGTTCTACTACGAGCAGTACTTC. V and J are TRBV28 and TRBJ2-7, with D unclear. Trimming removed 8 bases at V and 3 bases at J, with 20 bases between. The CDR3 sequence is 15 residues long. Germline V CDR1 and CDR2: MDHEN, SYDVKM. Full variable domain (outside the CDR3, taken from reference TRBV28 and TRBJ2-7): DVKVTQSSRYLVKRTGEKVFLECVQDMDHENMFWYRQDPGLGLRLIYFSYDVKMKEKGDIPEGYSVSREKKERFSLILESASTNQTSMYLCASQYRQEFYYEQYFGPGTRLTVT.